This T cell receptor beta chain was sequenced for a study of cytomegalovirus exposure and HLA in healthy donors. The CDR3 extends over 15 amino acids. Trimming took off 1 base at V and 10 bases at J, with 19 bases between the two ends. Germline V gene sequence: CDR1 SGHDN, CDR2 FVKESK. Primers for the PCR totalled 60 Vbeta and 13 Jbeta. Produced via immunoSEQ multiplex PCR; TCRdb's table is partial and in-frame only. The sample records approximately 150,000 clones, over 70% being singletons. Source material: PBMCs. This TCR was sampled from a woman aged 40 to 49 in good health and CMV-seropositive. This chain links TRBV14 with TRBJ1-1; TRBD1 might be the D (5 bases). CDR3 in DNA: TGTGCCAGCAGCCAAGGAAGGGGAATTTCGATGTCAGCTTTCTTT. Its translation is CASSQGRGISMSAFF.